This TCR beta chain appears in the sequencing data of a study of CD8 T cells in ankylosing spondylitis. The table lists this clonotype with a few counts. The V gene's germline CDR1 is SEHNR and CDR2 FQNEAQ (reference sequence). V lost 3 bases and J 3 bases, leaving 15 bases between the germline ends. This CDR3 has 15 residues. TCRdb re-analysed the 5' RACE reads in MiXCR, keeping a single row per CDR3 protein. The sample includes approximately 300,000 distinct CDR3 sequences, about a fifth of them seen just once. This TCR derives from a female donor with ankylosing spondylitis or in good health (not recorded which). Sequencing was done on a sample of blood, either unsorted or a sorted T cell fraction (not recorded which). V is TRBV7-9 and J is TRBJ2-7, with D possibly matching TRBD2 (5 bases). CDR3: CASSLGPSRGYEQYF. CDR3 bases: TGTGCCAGCAGCTTGGGTCCCTCCCGGGGCTACGAGCAGTACTTC.